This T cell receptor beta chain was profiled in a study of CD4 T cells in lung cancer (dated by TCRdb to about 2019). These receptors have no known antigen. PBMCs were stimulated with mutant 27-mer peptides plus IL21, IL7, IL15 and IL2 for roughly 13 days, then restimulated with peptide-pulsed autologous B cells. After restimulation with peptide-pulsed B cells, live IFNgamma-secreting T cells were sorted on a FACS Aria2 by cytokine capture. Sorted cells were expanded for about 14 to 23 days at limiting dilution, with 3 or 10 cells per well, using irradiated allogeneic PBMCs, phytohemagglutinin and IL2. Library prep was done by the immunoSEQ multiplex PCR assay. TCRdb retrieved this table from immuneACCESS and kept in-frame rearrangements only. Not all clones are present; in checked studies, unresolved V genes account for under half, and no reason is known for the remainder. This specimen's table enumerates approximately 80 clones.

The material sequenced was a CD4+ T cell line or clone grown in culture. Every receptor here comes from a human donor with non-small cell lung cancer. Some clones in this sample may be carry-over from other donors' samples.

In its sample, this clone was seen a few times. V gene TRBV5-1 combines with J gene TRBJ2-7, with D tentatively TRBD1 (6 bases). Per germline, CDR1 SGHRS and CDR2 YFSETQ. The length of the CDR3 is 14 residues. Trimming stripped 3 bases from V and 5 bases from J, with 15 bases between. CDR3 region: CASSSGQNLDEQYF. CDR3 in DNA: TGCGCCAGCAGCTCGGGACAAAACCTCGACGAGCAGTACTTC.